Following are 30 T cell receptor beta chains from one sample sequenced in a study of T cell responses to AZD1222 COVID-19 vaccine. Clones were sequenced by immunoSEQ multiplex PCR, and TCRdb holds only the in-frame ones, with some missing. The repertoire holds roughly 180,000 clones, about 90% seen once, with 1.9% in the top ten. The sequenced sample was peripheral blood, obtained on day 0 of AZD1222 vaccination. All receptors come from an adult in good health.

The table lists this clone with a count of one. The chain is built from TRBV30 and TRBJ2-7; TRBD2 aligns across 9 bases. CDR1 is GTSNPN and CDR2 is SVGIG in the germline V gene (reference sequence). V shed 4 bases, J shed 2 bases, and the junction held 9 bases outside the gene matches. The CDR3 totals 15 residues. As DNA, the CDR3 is TGTGCCTGGACCTCTAGCGGGGTGATTCCCTACGAGCAGTACTTC. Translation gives CAWTSSGVIPYEQYF. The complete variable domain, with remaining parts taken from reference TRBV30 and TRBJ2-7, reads SQTIHQWPATLVQPVGSPLSLECTVEGTSNPNLYWYRQAAGRGLQLLFYSVGIGQISSEVPQNLSASRPQDRQFILSSKKLLLSDSGFYLCAWTSSGVIPYEQYFGPGTRLTVT.

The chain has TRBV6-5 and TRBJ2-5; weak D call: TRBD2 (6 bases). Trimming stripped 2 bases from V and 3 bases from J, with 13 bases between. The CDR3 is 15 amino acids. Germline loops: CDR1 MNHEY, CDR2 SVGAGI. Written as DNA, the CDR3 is TGTGCCAGCAGTTACAGTCAGGGAGGCGAAGAGACCCAGTACTTC. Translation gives CASSYSQGGEETQYF.

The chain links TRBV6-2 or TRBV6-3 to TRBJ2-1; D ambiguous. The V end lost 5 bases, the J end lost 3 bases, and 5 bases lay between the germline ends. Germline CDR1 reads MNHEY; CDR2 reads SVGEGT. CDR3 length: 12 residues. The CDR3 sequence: CASSQSYNEQFF. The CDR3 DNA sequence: TGTGCCAGCAGTCAGAGCTACAATGAGCAGTTCTTC.

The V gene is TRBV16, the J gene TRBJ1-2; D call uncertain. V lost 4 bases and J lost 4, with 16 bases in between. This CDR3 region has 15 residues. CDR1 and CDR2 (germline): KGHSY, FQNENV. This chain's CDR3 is CASSPQDGRSYGYTF. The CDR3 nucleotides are TGTGCCAGCAGCCCCCAAGATGGGCGCAGCTATGGCTACACCTTC.

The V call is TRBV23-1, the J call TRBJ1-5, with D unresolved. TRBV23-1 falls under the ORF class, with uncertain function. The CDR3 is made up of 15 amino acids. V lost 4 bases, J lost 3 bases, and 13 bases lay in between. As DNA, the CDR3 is TGCGCCAGCAGTCTCCGGGCGGAGTACAATCAGCCCCAGCATTTT. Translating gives CASSLRAEYNQPQHF.

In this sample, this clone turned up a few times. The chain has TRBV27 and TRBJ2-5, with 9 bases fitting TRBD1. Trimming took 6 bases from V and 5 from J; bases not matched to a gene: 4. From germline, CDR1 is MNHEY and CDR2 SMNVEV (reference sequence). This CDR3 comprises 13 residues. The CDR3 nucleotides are TGTGCCAGCAGCCACAGGGGGCGGGAGACCCAGTACTTC. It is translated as CASSHRGRETQYF.

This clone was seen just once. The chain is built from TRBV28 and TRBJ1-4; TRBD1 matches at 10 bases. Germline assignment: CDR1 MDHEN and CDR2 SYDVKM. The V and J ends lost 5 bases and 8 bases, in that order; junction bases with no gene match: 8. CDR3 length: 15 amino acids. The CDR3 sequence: CASSLPGQGDEKLFF. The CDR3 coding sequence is TGTGCCAGCAGTCTTCCCGGACAGGGGGACGAAAAACTGTTTTTT.

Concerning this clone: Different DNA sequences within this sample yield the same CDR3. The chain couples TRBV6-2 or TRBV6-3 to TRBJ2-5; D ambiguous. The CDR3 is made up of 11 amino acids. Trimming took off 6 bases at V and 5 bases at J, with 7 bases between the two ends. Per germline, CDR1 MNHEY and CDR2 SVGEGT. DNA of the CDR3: TGTGCCAGCAGCTCCCGGGAGACCCAGTACTTC. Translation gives CASSSRETQYF.

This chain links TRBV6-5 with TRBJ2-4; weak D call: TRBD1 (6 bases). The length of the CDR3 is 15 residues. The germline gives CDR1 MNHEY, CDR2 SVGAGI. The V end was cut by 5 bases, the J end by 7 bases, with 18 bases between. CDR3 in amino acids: CASSLELRQVNIQYF. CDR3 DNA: TGTGCCAGCAGTCTCGAACTTAGACAGGTTAACATTCAGTACTTC.

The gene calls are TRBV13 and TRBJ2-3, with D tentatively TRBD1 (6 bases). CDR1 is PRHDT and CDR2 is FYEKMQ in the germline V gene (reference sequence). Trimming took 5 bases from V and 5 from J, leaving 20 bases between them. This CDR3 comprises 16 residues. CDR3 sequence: CASSLHRVGVGDTQYF. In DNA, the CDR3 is TGTGCCAGCAGCCTTCACAGGGTGGGTGTAGGAGATACGCAGTATTTT. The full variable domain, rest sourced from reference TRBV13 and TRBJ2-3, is AAGVIQSPRHLIKEKRETATLKCYPIPRHDTVYWYQQGPGQDPQFLISFYEKMQSDKGSIPDRFSAQQFSDYHSELNMSSLELGDSALYFCASSLHRVGVGDTQYFGPGTRLTVL.

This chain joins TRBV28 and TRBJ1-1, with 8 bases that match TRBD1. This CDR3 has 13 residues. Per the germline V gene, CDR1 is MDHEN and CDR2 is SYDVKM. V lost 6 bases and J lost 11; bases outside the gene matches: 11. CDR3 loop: CASRKPGGPGAFF. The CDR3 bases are TGTGCCAGCAGGAAACCAGGGGGCCCAGGGGCTTTCTTT.

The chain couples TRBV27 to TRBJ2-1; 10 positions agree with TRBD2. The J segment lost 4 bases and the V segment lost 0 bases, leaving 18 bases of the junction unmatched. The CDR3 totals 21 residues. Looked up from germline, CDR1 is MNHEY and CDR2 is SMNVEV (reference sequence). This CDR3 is CASSLSNHPLSLAGVYNEQFF. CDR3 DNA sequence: TGTGCCAGCAGTTTATCTAACCACCCCCTTTCCCTAGCGGGGGTTTACAATGAGCAGTTCTTC.

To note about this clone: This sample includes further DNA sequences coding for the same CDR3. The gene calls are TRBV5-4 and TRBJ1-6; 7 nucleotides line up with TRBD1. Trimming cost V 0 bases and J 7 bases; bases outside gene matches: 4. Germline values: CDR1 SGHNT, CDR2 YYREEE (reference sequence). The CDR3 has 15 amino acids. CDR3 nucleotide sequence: TGTGCCAGCAGCTTGGCCGGACAGGAGAATTCACCCCTCCACTTT. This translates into CASSLAGQENSPLHF. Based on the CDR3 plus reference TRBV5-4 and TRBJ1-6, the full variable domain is ETGVTQSPTHLIKTRGQQVTLRCSSQSGHNTVSWYQQALGQGPQFIFQYYREEENGRGNFPPRFSGLQFPNYSSELNVNALELDDSALYLCASSLAGQENSPLHFGNGTRLTVT.

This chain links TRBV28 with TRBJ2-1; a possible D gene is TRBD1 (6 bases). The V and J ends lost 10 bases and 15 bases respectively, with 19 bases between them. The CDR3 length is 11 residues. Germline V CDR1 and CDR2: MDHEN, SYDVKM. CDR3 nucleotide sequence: TGTGCCACCAGGGGCCGGCCCTCTGCGTTCTTC. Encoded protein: CATRGRPSAFF.

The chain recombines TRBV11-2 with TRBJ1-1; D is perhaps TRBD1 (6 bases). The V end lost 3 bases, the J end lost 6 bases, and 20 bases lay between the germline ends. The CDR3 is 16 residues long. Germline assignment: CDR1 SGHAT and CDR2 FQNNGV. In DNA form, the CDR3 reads TGTGCCAGCAGCTTCCTCCTGACAGGCGGCGGACCTGAAGCTTTCTTT. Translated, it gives CASSFLLTGGGPEAFF.

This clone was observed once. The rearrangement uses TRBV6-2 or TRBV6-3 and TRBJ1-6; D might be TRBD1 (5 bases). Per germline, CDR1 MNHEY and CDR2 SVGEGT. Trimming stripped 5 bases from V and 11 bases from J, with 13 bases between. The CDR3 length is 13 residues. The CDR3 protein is CASSLARVPPLHF. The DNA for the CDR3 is TGTGCCAGCAGTCTAGCCAGGGTACCACCCCTCCACTTT.

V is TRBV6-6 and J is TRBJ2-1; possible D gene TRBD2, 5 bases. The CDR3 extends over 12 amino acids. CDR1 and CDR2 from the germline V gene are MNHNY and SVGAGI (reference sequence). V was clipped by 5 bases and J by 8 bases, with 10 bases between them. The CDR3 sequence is CASSSEGYEQFF. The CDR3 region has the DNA TGTGCCAGCAGTAGTGAGGGCTATGAGCAGTTCTTC.

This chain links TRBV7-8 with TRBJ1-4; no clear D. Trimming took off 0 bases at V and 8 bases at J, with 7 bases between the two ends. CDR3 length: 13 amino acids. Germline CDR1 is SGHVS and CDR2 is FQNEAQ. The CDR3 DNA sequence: TGTGCCAGCAGCTTAGCGGGGAAGGAAAAACTGTTTTTT. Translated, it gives CASSLAGKEKLFF.

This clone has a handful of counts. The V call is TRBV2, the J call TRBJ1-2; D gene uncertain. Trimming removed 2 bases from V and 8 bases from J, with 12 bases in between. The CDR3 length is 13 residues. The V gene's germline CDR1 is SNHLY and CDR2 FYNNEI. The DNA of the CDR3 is TGTGCCAGCAGTGAATTCCAAGGAGGAGGCTACACCTTC. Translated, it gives CASSEFQGGGYTF.

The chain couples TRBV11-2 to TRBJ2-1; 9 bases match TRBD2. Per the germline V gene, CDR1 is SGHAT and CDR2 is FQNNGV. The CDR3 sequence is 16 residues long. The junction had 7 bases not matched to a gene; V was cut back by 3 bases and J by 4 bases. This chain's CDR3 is CASSFRLAVSYNEQFF. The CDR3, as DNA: TGTGCCAGCAGCTTTCGACTAGCGGTGAGTTACAATGAGCAGTTCTTC.

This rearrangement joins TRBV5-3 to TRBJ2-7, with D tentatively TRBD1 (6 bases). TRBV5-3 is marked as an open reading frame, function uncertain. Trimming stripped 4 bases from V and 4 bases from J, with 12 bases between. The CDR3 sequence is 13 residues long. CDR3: CARSDRDIYEQYF. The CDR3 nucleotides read TGTGCCAGAAGCGACCGGGACATATACGAGCAGTACTTC.

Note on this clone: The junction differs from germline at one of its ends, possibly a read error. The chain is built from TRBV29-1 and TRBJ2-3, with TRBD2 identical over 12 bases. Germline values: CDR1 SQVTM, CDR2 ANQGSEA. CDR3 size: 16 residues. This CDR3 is CSVVSSGRVNQDMQYF. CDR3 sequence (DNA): TGCAGCGTTGTTTCTAGCGGGAGGGTAAATCAGGATATGCAGTATTTT.

The CDR3 sequence is CASSQGGLGDEQYF. The CDR3 DNA follows: TGCGCCAGCAGCCAAGGTGGTCTAGGGGACGAGCAGTACTTC. The chain couples TRBV4-3 to TRBJ2-7, with a weak D call TRBD1 (5 bases). Trimming cost V 1 base and J 5 bases, with 12 bases left between them. The CDR3 loop spans 14 amino acids. The V gene's germline CDR1 is LGHNA and CDR2 YSLEER.

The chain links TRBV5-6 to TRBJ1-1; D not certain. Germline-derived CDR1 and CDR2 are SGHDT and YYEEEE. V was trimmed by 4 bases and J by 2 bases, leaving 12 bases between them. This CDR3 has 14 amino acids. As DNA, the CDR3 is TGTGCCAGCAGCCTTATACCTTCTAACACTGAAGCTTTCTTT. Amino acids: CASSLIPSNTEAFF. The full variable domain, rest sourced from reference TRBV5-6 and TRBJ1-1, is DAGVTQSPTHLIKTRGQQVTLRCSPKSGHDTVSWYQQALGQGPQFIFQYYEEEERQRGNFPDRFSGHQFPNYSSELNVNALLLGDSALYLCASSLIPSNTEAFFGQGTRLTVV.

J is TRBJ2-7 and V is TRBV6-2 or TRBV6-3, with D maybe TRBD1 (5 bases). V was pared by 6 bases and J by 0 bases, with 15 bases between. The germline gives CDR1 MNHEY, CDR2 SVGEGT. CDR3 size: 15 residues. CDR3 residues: CASSSGHPVSYEQYF. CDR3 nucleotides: TGTGCCAGCAGCTCAGGACATCCTGTCTCCTACGAGCAGTACTTC.

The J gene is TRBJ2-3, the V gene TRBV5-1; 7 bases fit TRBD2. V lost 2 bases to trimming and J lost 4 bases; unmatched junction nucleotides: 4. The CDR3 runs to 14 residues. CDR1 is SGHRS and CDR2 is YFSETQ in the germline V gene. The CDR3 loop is CASSFGEGPDTQYF. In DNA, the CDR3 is TGCGCCAGCAGCTTTGGGGAGGGGCCAGATACGCAGTATTTT.

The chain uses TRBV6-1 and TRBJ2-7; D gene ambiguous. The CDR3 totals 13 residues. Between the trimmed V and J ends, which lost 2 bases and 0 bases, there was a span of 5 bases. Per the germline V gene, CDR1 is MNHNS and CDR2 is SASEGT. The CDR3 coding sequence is TGTGCCAGCAGTGAACGGGTCTCCTACGAGCAGTACTTC. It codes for CASSERVSYEQYF.

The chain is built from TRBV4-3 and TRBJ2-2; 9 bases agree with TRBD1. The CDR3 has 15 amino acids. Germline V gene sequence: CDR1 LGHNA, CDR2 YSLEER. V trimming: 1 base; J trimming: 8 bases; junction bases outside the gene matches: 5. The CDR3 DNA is TGCGCCAGCAGCCAAGTCTGGGACAGGGAGGGGGAGCTGTTTTTT. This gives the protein CASSQVWDREGELFF.

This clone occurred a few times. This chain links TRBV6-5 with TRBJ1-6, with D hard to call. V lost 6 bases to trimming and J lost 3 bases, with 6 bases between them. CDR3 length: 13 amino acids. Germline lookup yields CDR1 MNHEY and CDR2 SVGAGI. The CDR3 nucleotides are TGTGCCAGCAGGCAGAGCTATAATTCACCCCTCCACTTT. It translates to CASRQSYNSPLHF.

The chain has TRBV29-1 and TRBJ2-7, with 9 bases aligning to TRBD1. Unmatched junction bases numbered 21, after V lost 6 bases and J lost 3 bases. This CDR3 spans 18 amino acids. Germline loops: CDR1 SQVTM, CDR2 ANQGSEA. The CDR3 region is CSVSARVAQGAKVYEQYF. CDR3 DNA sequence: TGCAGCGTATCGGCTCGTGTCGCACAGGGGGCTAAGGTCTACGAGCAGTACTTC.